This TCR beta chain was identified during a study of OX40 agonist ivuxolimab in advanced cancers. Overall study: Partial responses were achieved by three patients: one hepatocellular carcinoma, two cutaneous melanoma. Whole-study results and caveats: At 0.1 to 3.0 mg/kg and by week 6, CD4+ and CD8+ T cells in the blood had expanded clonally. Antigen targets of the expanded peripheral T cells went undetermined.

Worth noting for this clone: Antigen unknown.

Samples were taken at baseline and on day 1 of cycles 4 and 7. Using immunoSEQ multiplex PCR, the repertoire was profiled, and TCRdb retains in-frame clones only, with some absent. Found here are tens of thousands of clones, around 90% of them singletons; the top ten hold about 1.3%. The trim removed 6 bases at V and 2 bases at J, leaving 6 bases unmatched. The CDR3 is 14 residues long. Germline V CDR1 and CDR2: MNHNS, SASEGT. The source was CD4+ or CD8+ T cells sorted from blood, collected in a trial of the OX40 agonist ivuxolimab. The V call is TRBV6-1, the J call TRBJ1-2, with 7 bases aligning to TRBD1. This receptor was taken from an adult with an advanced solid tumor such as melanoma, head and neck, liver or kidney cancer. CDR3 bases: TGTGCCAGCAGAAACACAGGGGCCAACTATGGCTACACCTTC. Its protein product is CASRNTGANYGYTF.